This T cell receptor (beta chain) is drawn from a study of blood T cell repertoires in COVID-19. From germline, CDR1 is LNHDA and CDR2 SQIVND (reference sequence). The germline V and J ends were trimmed by 3 bases and 2 bases, with 13 bases remaining between them. The CDR3 runs to 16 residues. Here immunoSEQ multiplex PCR was the method, and the copy in TCRdb shows in-frame clones only, minus some. This table has roughly 430,000 clones, roughly 86% appearing once. This chain joins TRBV19 and TRBJ2-2; D gene ambiguous. The sequencing sample was made of PBMCs or T cells enriched from blood (not recorded which). The origin of this receptor is a woman aged 40 to 50 with acute COVID-19. CDR3 DNA: TGTGCCAGTAGTATCAGTTCCAGCGCTAACACCGGGGAGCTGTTTTTT. Translation: CASSISSSANTGELFF. The variable domain in full, completed from reference TRBV19 and TRBJ2-2, reads DGGITQSPKYLFRKEGQNVTLSCEQNLNHDAMYWYRQDPGQGLRLIYYSQIVNDFQKGDIAEGYSVSREKKESFPLTVTSAQKNPTAFYLCASSISSSANTGELFFGEGSRLTVL.